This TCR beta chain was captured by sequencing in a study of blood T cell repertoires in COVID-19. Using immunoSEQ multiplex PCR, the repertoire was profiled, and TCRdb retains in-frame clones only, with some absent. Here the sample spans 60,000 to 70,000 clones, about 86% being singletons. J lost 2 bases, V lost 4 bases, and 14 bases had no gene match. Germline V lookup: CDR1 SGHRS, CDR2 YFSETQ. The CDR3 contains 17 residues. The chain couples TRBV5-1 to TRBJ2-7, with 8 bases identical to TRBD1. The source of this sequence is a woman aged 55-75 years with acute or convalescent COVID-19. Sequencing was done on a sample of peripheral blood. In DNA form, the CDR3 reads TGCGCCAGCAGCCCTGACAGGGGTAATCGAAGAGCCTACGAGCAGTACTTC. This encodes CASSPDRGNRRAYEQYF.